This is a list of T cell receptor beta chains from one sample in a study of T cells after yellow fever vaccination. TCRdb re-called the 5' RACE reads through MiXCR, storing one row per CDR3 protein. The profile shows 70,000 or so distinct CDR3 sequences, roughly 6% of them singletons. Sample: CD4+ T cells sorted from PBMCs, taken around 15 days after the first yellow fever vaccination. The origin of the receptors is a young man who received the YFV17D yellow fever vaccine. Each CDR3 is given with its conserved first and last residue. A D gene is named only where the DNA matches it firmly. Some rows have no size entry. The others give once, few or many, or a class for an expanded clone.

J,V,D,size,DNA,CDR3
TRBJ2-6,TRBV11-3,-,many,TGTGCCAGCAGTGTGGAATCCGGGGCCAACGTCCTGACTTTC,CASSVESGANVLTF
TRBJ2-2,TRBV7-2,-,many,TGTGCCAGCAGCCCAAACCTACACCAGAACACCGGGGAGCTGTTTTTT,CASSPNLHQNTGELFF
TRBJ1-2,TRBV20-1,TRBD1,many,TGCAGTGCTCCTTTGACAGGGAGAGCCTATGGCTACACCTTC,CSAPLTGRAYGYTF
TRBJ1-5,TRBV4-3,-,many,TGCGCCAGCAGCCAACAGAGTTTCAATCAGCCCCAGCATTTT,CASSQQSFNQPQHF
TRBJ1-4,TRBV7-9,-,few,TGTGCCAGCAGCTACGGGGGAAGCGCAACTAATGAAAAACTGTTTTTT,CASSYGGSATNEKLFF
TRBJ2-5,TRBV4-2,-,many,TGTGCCAGCAGCCAAGATCGTTGGGGAAAGACCCAGTACTTC,CASSQDRWGKTQYF
TRBJ2-1,TRBV7-6,-,few,TGTGCCAGCAGCTTCCCTAGGGGGGGGAATGAGCAGTTCTTC,CASSFPRGGNEQFF
TRBJ1-5,TRBV29-1,-,many,TGCAGCGTTGAAGTGGGGGATAATCAGCCCCAGCATTTT,CSVEVGDNQPQHF
TRBJ2-4,TRBV5-1,TRBD1,many,TGCGCCAGCAGCTTGGGACAGGGCCTGTCAGCCAAAAACATTCAGTACTTC,CASSLGQGLSAKNIQYF
TRBJ1-1,TRBV6-2/TRBV6-3,-,many,TGTGCCAGCCGAATGATGGCTGAAGCTTTCTTT,CASRMMAEAFF
TRBJ2-3,TRBV7-2,-,many,TGTGCCAGCAGCTCCCAGTTGGGCACAGATACGCAGTATTTT,CASSSQLGTDTQYF
TRBJ1-4,TRBV12-3/TRBV12-4,-,many,TGTGCCAGCAGTTTAACAGGAGGTAATGAAAAACTGTTTTTT,CASSLTGGNEKLFF
TRBJ2-1,TRBV18,-,many,TGTGCCAGCTCACCTGGCCGGGGCCAAAGCTCCTACAATGAGCAGTTCTTC,CASSPGRGQSSYNEQFF
TRBJ1-2,TRBV12-3/TRBV12-4,-,-,TGTGCCAGCAGTTTGGTTAGGGGGAGTGGCTACACCTTC,CASSLVRGSGYTF
TRBJ2-3,TRBV4-2,-,many,TGTGCCAGCAGCCAAGTGGAGGGCTGGTGGACAGATACGCAGTATTTT,CASSQVEGWWTDTQYF
TRBJ2-3,TRBV9,TRBD2,many,TGTGCCAGCAGTCCTGAGCGGGGGGGCACAGATACGCAGTATTTT,CASSPERGGTDTQYF
TRBJ2-7,TRBV20-1,TRBD1,few,TGCAGTGCCGCTCCCGCGACCGGGACAGGGGGGTACGAGCAGTACTTC,CSAAPATGTGGYEQYF
TRBJ1-3,TRBV20-1,-,many,TGCAGTGCTAAGGCCTTCTCTGGAAACACCATATATTTT,CSAKAFSGNTIYF
TRBJ2-6,TRBV27,-,many,TGCACCAGCAGTCAAGACATTTCTGGGGCCAACGTCCTGACTTTC,CTSSQDISGANVLTF
TRBJ2-7,TRBV11-2,-,many,TGTGCCAGCAGCCCCTGGGCTAGTAGAGGCGAGCAGTACTTC,CASSPWASRGEQYF
TRBJ2-6,TRBV11-2,TRBD2,many,TGTGCCAGCAGCCCCGGGGGGAACTCTGGGGCCAACGTCCTGACTTTC,CASSPGGNSGANVLTF
TRBJ1-1,TRBV9,-,many,TGTGCCAGCAGCGCCCGGGGGGTGCGCACTGAAGCTTTCTTT,CASSARGVRTEAFF
TRBJ2-1,TRBV7-3,TRBD2,many,TGTGCCAGCAGCGGATCTAGCGGGGGGGTGGAGAATGAGCAGTTCTTC,CASSGSSGGVENEQFF
TRBJ1-2,TRBV12-3/TRBV12-4,-,many,TGTGCCAGCAGTCACTCTCGGGACGGCTACACCTTC,CASSHSRDGYTF
TRBJ1-2,TRBV7-2,TRBD1,many,TGTGCCAGCAGCTTAAACAGGGGAGGGGACCGTCACACCTTC,CASSLNRGGDRHTF
TRBJ1-1,TRBV3-1,TRBD1,many,TGTGCCAGCAGCCAAGACAAAGCTTCGGGGACAGTGAACACTGAAGCTTTCTTT,CASSQDKASGTVNTEAFF
TRBJ2-5,TRBV18,-,many,TGTGCCAGCTCACCACCCCAGGCACTGTTGAGGGAGACCCAGTACTTC,CASSPPQALLRETQYF
TRBJ2-3,TRBV10-3,-,many,TGTGCCATCAGTGAAATGAGTAGCACAGATACGCAGTATTTT,CAISEMSSTDTQYF
TRBJ1-1,TRBV12-3/TRBV12-4,TRBD1,many,TGTGCCAGCAGCCCGGGACAGGGTTTGGCTGAAGCTTTCTTT,CASSPGQGLAEAFF
TRBJ2-2,TRBV7-9,TRBD2,many,TGTGCCAGCAGCCGAAGCGGGAGGGTCGGCACCGGGGAGCTGTTTTTT,CASSRSGRVGTGELFF
TRBJ1-5,TRBV4-1,-,many,TGCGCCAGCAGCCAAGATGGGGGGCTAGGCAATCAGCCCCAGCATTTT,CASSQDGGLGNQPQHF
TRBJ2-6,TRBV7-2,-,many,TGTGCCAGCAGCTTCATGGAGGCCAACGTCCTGACTTTC,CASSFMEANVLTF
TRBJ2-5,TRBV10-3,-,many,TGTGCCATCAGCGCTAGACAGGACCAAGAGACCCAGTACTTC,CAISARQDQETQYF
TRBJ2-5,TRBV20-1,TRBD2,many,TGCAGTGTCGGCGCTAGCGGGGTTCCGCAAGAGACCCAGTACTTC,CSVGASGVPQETQYF
TRBJ2-1,TRBV12-3/TRBV12-4,TRBD1,many,TGTGCCAGCAGCTGGGGGTCGGGACAGGGCTTCTATGAGCAGTTCTTC,CASSWGSGQGFYEQFF
TRBJ2-5,TRBV6-1,-,many,TGTGCCAGCAGTGAAGGGAGAGCAAAAGAGACCCAGTACTTC,CASSEGRAKETQYF
TRBJ1-2,TRBV7-9,-,many,TGTGCCAGCAGCTTAAAGCAGGGTGACTCCTATGGCTACACCTTC,CASSLKQGDSYGYTF
TRBJ2-2,TRBV5-1,TRBD2,few,TGCGCCAGCAGCCACGGACTAGCGGGTTCCACCGGGGAGCTGTTTTTT,CASSHGLAGSTGELFF
TRBJ2-3,TRBV20-1,TRBD2,many,TGCAGTGCCCACGGGACTAGCGGCACAGATACGCAGTATTTT,CSAHGTSGTDTQYF
TRBJ2-3,TRBV7-9,-,-,TGTGCCAGCAGCGTCTTTACGCCCGGGGCTCATACGCAGTATTTT,CASSVFTPGAHTQYF
TRBJ2-7,TRBV7-2,TRBD2,many,TGTGCCAGCAGCTTCTCCGGGACTAGGGGCGTTGGCGAGCAGTACTTC,CASSFSGTRGVGEQYF
TRBJ2-4,TRBV6-2/TRBV6-3,-,many,TGTGCCAGCAGTTACCTCGGACCCGTCTCAGCCAAAAACATTCAGTACTTC,CASSYLGPVSAKNIQYF